This T cell receptor (beta chain) is from a study of blood T cell repertoires in COVID-19. Study-wide context: PBMCs, B-cell-depleted T cells, or T cells provided the cDNA or gDNA that made up the material.

As originally analysed: Reference gene primer amplification gave estimated nucleated cell counts. Sequencing used immunoSEQ multiplex PCR; TCRdb keeps in-frame clones, though not all of them. D and trimming come from the DNA, and the V and J calls and clone size come from that table. The sample yields 200,000 or so clones, roughly four fifths seen once. Living in 24 US areas, the participants were between about 18 and 90 years of age. Assignment of participants to cohorts was predicated upon participant-reported clinical history. The V and J ends lost 3 bases and 4 bases respectively, with 16 bases between them. The CDR3 is 16 amino acids. Germline V gives CDR1 LNHDA, CDR2 SQIVND (reference sequence).

This chain joins TRBV19 and TRBJ1-5; no definite D call. This clonotype was obtained from a woman in her thirties or forties with acute COVID-19. Material: PBMCs or T cells enriched from blood (not recorded which). The CDR3 region is CASSIVSYRNNQPQHF. CDR3 nucleotide sequence: TGTGCCAGTAGTATCGTTAGTTACAGAAATAATCAGCCCCAGCATTTT.